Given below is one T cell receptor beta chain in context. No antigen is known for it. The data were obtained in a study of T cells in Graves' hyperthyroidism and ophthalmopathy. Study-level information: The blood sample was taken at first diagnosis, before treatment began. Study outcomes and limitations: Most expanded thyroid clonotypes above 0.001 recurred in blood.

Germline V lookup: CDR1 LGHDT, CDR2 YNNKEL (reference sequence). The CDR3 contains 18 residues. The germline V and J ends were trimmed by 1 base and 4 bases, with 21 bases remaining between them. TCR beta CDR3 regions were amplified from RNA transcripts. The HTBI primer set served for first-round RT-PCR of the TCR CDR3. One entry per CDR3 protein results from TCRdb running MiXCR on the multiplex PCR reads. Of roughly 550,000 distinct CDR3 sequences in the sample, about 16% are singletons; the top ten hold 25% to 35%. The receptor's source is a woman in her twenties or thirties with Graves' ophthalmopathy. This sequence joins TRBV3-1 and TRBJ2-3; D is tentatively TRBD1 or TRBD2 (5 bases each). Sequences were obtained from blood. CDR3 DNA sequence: TGTGCCAGCAGCCAAGGGGACGAGGCAGAGGGCGTCGCAGATACGCAGTATTTT. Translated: CASSQGDEAEGVADTQYF.